The 22 T cell receptor beta chains listed next were all sequenced from one sample in a study of CD8 T cells in ankylosing spondylitis. From the 5' RACE reads, TCRdb called clonotypes with MiXCR, one entry per CDR3 protein. Among roughly 250,000 distinct CDR3 sequences listed, approximately 10% were seen once. The specimen was blood, either unsorted or a sorted T cell fraction (not recorded which). These receptors were collected from a male donor with ankylosing spondylitis or in good health (not recorded which).

At least ten counts were recorded for this clonotype. The chain is built from TRBV5-6 and TRBJ2-3, with 8 bases aligning to TRBD2. V shed 2 bases, J shed 2 bases, and the junction held 4 bases outside the gene matches. The germline CDR1 and CDR2 sequences are SGHDT and YYEEEE. This CDR3 region has 15 residues. As DNA, the CDR3 is TGTGCCAGCAGCTTTCGACTAGCGAACACAGATACGCAGTATTTT. Its translation is CASSFRLANTDTQYF.

In this sample, this clonotype turned up many times. The rearrangement joins TRBV25-1 to TRBJ2-7; no firm D call. Looked up from germline, CDR1 is MGHDK and CDR2 is SYGVNS. V was shortened by 3 bases and J by 1 base, with 10 bases between the two germline ends. This CDR3 spans 14 amino acids. The CDR3 DNA reads TGTGCCAGCAGTGAGAATCGGCTATCCTACGAGCAGTACTTC. Amino acid sequence: CASSENRLSYEQYF.

A single count supports this clonotype. The chain employs TRBV12-2 and TRBJ2-7; no check of the table's D call, TRBD1, against the DNA was made. TRBV12-2 constitutes a pseudogene. This CDR3 contains 14 residues. CDR3 sequence reads: CASRPRGSWAEQYF. The CDR3 region has the DNA TGTGCAAGTCGCCCAAGGGGGTCCTGGGCGGAGCAGTACTTC.

This clonotype appeared many times. The gene calls are TRBV11-2 and TRBJ1-2, with a weak D call TRBD1 (5 bases). There are 14 residues in the CDR3. CDR1 is SGHAT, CDR2 FQNNGV, per germline. V lost 3 bases and J lost 7, with 15 bases in between. The CDR3 sequence is CASSFGQGLGGYTF. The CDR3 DNA reads as TGTGCCAGCAGCTTCGGCCAGGGATTGGGTGGCTACACCTTC.

This clonotype occurred many times. The rearrangement links TRBV10-3 to TRBJ2-3; 9 bases line up with TRBD2. V shed 4 bases and J 7 bases; nucleotides not matched to a gene: 15. The CDR3 totals 17 residues. Germline CDR1 ENHRY, CDR2 SYGVKD. The CDR3 reads CAISGAGLAGPLNTQYF. DNA of the CDR3: TGTGCCATCAGTGGGGCGGGACTAGCAGGACCGCTAAATACGCAGTATTTT.

This clonotype was recorded many times. J is TRBJ1-5 and V is TRBV2; D is uncertain. V was cut by 4 bases and J by 12 bases, with 10 bases left in between. Germline CDR1 SNHLY, CDR2 FYNNEI. The CDR3 length is 11 residues. The CDR3 loop reads CASSVEGYQHF. CDR3 DNA: TGTGCCAGCAGTGTAGAAGGGTACCAGCATTTT.

The sample holds many counts of this clonotype. The V and J genes are TRBV28 and TRBJ1-1; 9 bases map to TRBD1. Germline lookup yields CDR1 MDHEN and CDR2 SYDVKM. This CDR3 comprises 16 residues. V lost 6 bases, J lost 7 bases, and 15 bases stayed unmatched. The CDR3 nucleotides read TGTGCCAGCAGCCCATCAGGGACAGGGAAACGGGGTGAAGCTTTCTTT. Encoded protein: CASSPSGTGKRGEAFF.

Only a few counts were recorded for this clonotype. The chain carries TRBV20-1 and TRBJ2-3; no firm D call. CDR3 length: 16 amino acids. The germline V gene has CDR1 DFQATT and CDR2 SNEGSKA (reference sequence). V was cut by 0 bases and J by 3 bases, with 16 bases left in between. The chain's CDR3 is CSARDLGQTLTDTQYF. In DNA, the CDR3 is TGCAGTGCTAGAGATCTTGGGCAGACTCTAACAGATACGCAGTATTTT.

The table lists this clonotype with many counts. The rearrangement uses TRBV11-3 and TRBJ2-1; D not resolved. The CDR3 consists of 13 residues. Trimming took off 2 bases at V and 6 bases at J, with 8 bases between the two ends. Germline values: CDR1 SGHNT, CDR2 YENEEA. CDR3 nucleotide sequence: TGTGCCAGCAGCTTACTCCCGAGCAATGAGCAGTTCTTC. Translating gives CASSLLPSNEQFF.

This chain links TRBV3-1 with TRBJ2-5, with 8 positions matching TRBD1. The CDR3 is made up of 17 amino acids. Germline V gives CDR1 LGHDT, CDR2 YNNKEL (reference sequence). V lost 2 bases and J lost 4; bases outside the gene matches: 12. For the CDR3, the DNA is TGTGCCAGCAGCCAACACGTCTCCAGGGGGCTAGGAGAGACCCAGTACTTC. This sequence encodes CASSQHVSRGLGETQYF.

The sample holds many counts of this clonotype. The rearrangement links TRBV4-2 to TRBJ2-7; 10 nucleotides align to TRBD2. V dropped 0 bases and J dropped 0; count of bases not matched to a gene: 2. The CDR3 has 16 amino acids. Germline V gene lookup returns CDR1 LGHNA and CDR2 YNFKEQ. CDR3 loop: CASSQDPSGGSYEQYF. In DNA form, the CDR3 reads TGTGCCAGCAGCCAAGACCCTAGCGGGGGCTCCTACGAGCAGTACTTC.

This clonotype was seen many times. This chain uses TRBV3-1 with TRBJ2-5; 11 bases map to TRBD2. CDR3 size: 14 residues. CDR1 and CDR2 (germline): LGHDT, YNNKEL (reference sequence). The trim removed 8 bases at V and 5 bases at J, leaving 7 bases unmatched. DNA for the CDR3: TGTGCCAGCCACAGACTAGCGGGAAGGGAGACCCAGTACTTC. Residues: CASHRLAGRETQYF.

The chain links TRBV14 to TRBJ2-5; 8 nucleotides match TRBD2. The CDR3 length is 15 residues. With 0 bases clipped from V and 2 bases from J, the junction kept 2 bases outside the gene matches. In germline, CDR1 is SGHDN, CDR2 FVKESK. The CDR3 region has the DNA TGTGCCAGCAGCCAAGATGGGACTAGACAAGAGACCCAGTACTTC. Its protein product is CASSQDGTRQETQYF.

This clonotype was observed a handful of times. The rearrangement uses TRBV7-2 and TRBJ1-2; D is unresolved. This CDR3 has 14 amino acids. V lost 3 bases to trimming and J lost 4 bases, with 12 bases between them. Looked up from germline, CDR1 is SGHTA and CDR2 is FQGNSA. In DNA, the CDR3 is TGTGCCAGCAGCTTTGATATGGCACGCTATGGCTACACCTTC. This encodes CASSFDMARYGYTF.

The chain uses TRBV29-1 and TRBJ2-1, with D possibly being TRBD2 (6 bases). The germline V gene has CDR1 SQVTM and CDR2 ANQGSEA. V shed 3 bases and J shed 6 bases, with 12 bases lying between them. CDR3 length equals 13 residues. CDR3 loop: CSVDGTGLNEQFF. The CDR3 nucleotides read TGCAGCGTTGATGGGACGGGACTCAATGAGCAGTTCTTC.

This clonotype came up many times. The gene calls are TRBV4-1 and TRBJ1-5; D is ambiguous. CDR1 MGHRA and CDR2 YSYEKL come from the germline V gene. The CDR3 has 16 amino acids. Trimming cost V 0 bases and J 1 base, with 10 bases left between them. The CDR3 nucleotides are TGCGCCAGCAGCCAAGAAGGTCGGCTGAGCAATCAGCCCCAGCATTTT. The encoded protein is CASSQEGRLSNQPQHF.

This clonotype was counted many times. The genes are TRBV15 and TRBJ2-1; 7 bases agree with TRBD1. In germline, CDR1 is LNHNV, CDR2 YYDKDF (reference sequence). The CDR3 totals 16 residues. Trimming cost V 6 bases and J 1 base; bases outside gene matches: 9. DNA for the CDR3: TGTGCCACCAGTCTCCAGAGACAGGGTTCCTACAATGAGCAGTTCTTC. As protein: CATSLQRQGSYNEQFF.

The DNA for the CDR3 is TGCAGCGTTGGCCAGAGGTACACCGGGGAGCTGTTTTTT. Its translation: CSVGQRYTGELFF. This chain links TRBV29-1 with TRBJ2-2; D is undetermined. The V end was cut by 4 bases, the J end by 3 bases, with 9 bases between. Germline CDR1 SQVTM, CDR2 ANQGSEA. CDR3 size: 13 residues.

The chain links TRBV20-1 to TRBJ2-1, with TRBD2 as a possible D gene (6 bases). The length of the CDR3 is 15 residues. Per the germline V gene, CDR1 is DFQATT and CDR2 is SNEGSKA (reference sequence). The ends were cut back, 6 bases at V and 1 base at J, with 16 bases in the middle. In DNA, the CDR3 is TGCAGTGCCTCCCGGCCGGGAGTGTCCTACAATGAGCAGTTCTTC. Protein sequence: CSASRPGVSYNEQFF.

As to this clonotype: A read error may be the cause here, since a much bigger clone is one base away. V is TRBV6-5 and J is TRBJ2-7, with D perhaps assigned TRBD1 or TRBD2 (5 bases each). Germline values: CDR1 MNHEY, CDR2 SVGAGI. The CDR3 sequence is 14 residues long. The CDR3 sequence is CASSYSKGTYEQNF. CDR3 DNA: TGTGCCAGCAGTTACTCGAAAGGGACCTACGAGCAGAACTTC.

This clonotype has ten or more counts. The CDR3 is CASSLKGSTDTQYF. The CDR3 DNA reads TGTGCCAGCAGTTTGAAGGGAAGCACAGATACGCAGTATTTT. The J gene is TRBJ2-3, the V gene TRBV12-3 or TRBV12-4; unclear D gene. V was shortened by 3 bases and J by 0 bases, with 7 bases between the two germline ends. The CDR3 runs 14 residues.

CDR3 coding DNA: TGTGCCAGCAGTTTACGGGGGGGGACTAAGTCGACCCAGTACTTC. As protein: CASSLRGGTKSTQYF. The chain employs TRBV12-3 or TRBV12-4 and TRBJ2-5; TRBD2 matches 8 bases. This CDR3 is built from 15 residues. The junction had 9 bases not matched to a gene; V was cut back by 2 bases and J by 7 bases.